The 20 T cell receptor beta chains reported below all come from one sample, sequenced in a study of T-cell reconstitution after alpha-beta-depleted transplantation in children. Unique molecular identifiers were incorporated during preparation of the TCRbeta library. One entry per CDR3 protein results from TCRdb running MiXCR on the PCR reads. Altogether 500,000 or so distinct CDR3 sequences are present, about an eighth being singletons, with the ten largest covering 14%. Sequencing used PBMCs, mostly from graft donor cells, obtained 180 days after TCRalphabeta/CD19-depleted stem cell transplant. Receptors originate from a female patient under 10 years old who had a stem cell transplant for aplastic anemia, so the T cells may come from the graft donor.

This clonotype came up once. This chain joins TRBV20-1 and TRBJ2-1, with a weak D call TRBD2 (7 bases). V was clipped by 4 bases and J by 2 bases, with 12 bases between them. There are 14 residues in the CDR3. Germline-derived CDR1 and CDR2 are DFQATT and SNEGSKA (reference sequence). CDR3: CSATTGGPYNEQFF. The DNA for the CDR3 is TGCAGTGCTACGACCGGGGGGCCCTACAATGAGCAGTTCTTC.

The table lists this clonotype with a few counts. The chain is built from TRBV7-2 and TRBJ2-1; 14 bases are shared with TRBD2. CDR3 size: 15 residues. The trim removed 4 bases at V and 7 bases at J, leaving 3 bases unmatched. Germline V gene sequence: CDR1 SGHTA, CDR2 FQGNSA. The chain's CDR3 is CASSYGTSGSNEQFF. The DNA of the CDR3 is TGTGCCAGCAGCTATGGGACTAGCGGGAGTAATGAGCAGTTCTTC.

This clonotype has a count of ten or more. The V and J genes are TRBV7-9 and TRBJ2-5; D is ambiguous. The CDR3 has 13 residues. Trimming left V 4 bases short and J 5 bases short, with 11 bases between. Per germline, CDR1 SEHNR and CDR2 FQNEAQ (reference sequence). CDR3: CASSSMPSETQYF. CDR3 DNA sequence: TGTGCCAGCAGCTCCATGCCGAGCGAGACCCAGTACTTC. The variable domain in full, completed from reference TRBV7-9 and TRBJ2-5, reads DTGVSQNPRHKITKRGQNVTFRCDPISEHNRLYWYRQTLGQGPEFLTYFQNEAQLEKSRLLSDRFSAERPKGSFSTLEIQRTEQGDSAMYLCASSSMPSETQYFGPGTRLLVL.

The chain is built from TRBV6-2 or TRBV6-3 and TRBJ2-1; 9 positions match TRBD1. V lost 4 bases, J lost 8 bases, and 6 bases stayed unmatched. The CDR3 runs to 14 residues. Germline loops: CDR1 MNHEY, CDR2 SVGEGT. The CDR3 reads CASSWWDRVDEQFF. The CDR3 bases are TGTGCCAGCAGTTGGTGGGACAGGGTTGATGAGCAGTTCTTC.

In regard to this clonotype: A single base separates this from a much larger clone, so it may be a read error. In DNA, the CDR3 is TGTGCCATCAGTGCCTTCCAGGGCCAGGATACGCAGTATTTT. It translates to CAISAFQGQDTQYF. This chain joins TRBV10-3 and TRBJ2-3; tentatively, D is TRBD1 (5 bases). The CDR3 consists of 14 residues. Germline lookup yields CDR1 ENHRY and CDR2 SYGVKD. The V end was cut by 4 bases, the J end by 6 bases, with 14 bases between.

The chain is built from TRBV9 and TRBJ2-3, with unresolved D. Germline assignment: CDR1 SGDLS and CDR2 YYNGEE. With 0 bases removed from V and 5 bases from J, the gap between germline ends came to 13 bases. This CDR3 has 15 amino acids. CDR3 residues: CASSVGGGLGDTQYF. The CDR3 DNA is TGTGCCAGCAGCGTAGGTGGCGGTCTAGGAGATACGCAGTATTTT.

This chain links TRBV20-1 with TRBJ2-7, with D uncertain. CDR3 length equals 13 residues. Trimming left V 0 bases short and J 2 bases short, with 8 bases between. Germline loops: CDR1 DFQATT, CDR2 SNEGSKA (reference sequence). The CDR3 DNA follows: TGCAGTGCTAGAGATCTTTGGGCCTACGAGCAGTACTTC. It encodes CSARDLWAYEQYF.

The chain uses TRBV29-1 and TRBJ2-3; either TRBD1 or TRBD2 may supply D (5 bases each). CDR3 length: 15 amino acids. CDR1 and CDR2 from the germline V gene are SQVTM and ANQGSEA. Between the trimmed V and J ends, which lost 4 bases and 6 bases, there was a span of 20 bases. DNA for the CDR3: TGCAGCGTTGGTGGGGACCTCCCCGTTCAGGATACGCAGTATTTT. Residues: CSVGGDLPVQDTQYF.

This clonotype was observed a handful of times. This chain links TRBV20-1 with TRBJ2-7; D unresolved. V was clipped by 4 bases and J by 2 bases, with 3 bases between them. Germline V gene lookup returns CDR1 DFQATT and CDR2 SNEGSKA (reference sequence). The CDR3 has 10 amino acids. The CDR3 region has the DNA TGCAGTGCTACACCCTACGAGCAGTACTTC. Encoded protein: CSATPYEQYF.

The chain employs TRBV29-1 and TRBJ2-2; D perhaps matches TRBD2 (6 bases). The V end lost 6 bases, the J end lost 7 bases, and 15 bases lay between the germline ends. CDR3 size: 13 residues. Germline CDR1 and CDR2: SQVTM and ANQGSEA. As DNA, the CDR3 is TGCAGCGTCGATCCCGGGAGTGGCGGGGAGCTGTTTTTT. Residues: CSVDPGSGGELFF.

The CDR3, as DNA: TGTGCCAGCAGCCAAGAAGCGGATGAGCAGTTCTTC. Its translation is CASSQEADEQFF. The rearrangement links TRBV4-2 to TRBJ2-1, with D possibly matching TRBD2 (5 bases). Between the trimmed V and J ends, which lost 0 bases and 8 bases, there was a span of 5 bases. Germline V gives CDR1 LGHNA, CDR2 YNFKEQ. The CDR3 has 12 amino acids.

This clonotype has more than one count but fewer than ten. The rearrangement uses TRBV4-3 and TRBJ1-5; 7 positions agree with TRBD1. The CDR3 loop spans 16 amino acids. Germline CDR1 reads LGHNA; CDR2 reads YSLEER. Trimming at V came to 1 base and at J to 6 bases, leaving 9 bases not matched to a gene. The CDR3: CASSQVFQGGSQPQHF. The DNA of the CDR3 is TGCGCCAGCAGCCAAGTTTTTCAGGGGGGTAGTCAGCCCCAGCATTTT.

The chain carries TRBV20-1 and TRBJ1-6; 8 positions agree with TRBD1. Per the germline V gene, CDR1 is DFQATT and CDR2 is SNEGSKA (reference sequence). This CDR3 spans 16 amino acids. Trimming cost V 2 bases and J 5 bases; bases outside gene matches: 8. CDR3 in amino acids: CSARYAGQANNSPLHF. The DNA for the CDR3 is TGCAGTGCTAGATATGCGGGACAGGCAAATAATTCACCCCTCCACTTT.

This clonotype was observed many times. This CDR3 reads CSARVSGTSGRKTQYF. The CDR3 bases are TGCAGTGCTAGAGTTTCCGGGACTAGCGGGAGAAAGACCCAGTACTTC. The rearrangement joins TRBV20-1 to TRBJ2-5; 14 bases are shared with TRBD2. CDR3 length equals 16 residues. The germline CDR1 and CDR2 sequences are DFQATT and SNEGSKA (reference sequence). V shed 1 base, J shed 6 bases, and the junction held 7 bases outside the gene matches.

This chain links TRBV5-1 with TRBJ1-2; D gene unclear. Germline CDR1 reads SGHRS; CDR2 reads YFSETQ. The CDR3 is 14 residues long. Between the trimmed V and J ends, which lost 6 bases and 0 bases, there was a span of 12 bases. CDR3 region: CASTPGPPNYGYTF. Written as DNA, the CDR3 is TGCGCCAGCACCCCCGGACCCCCTAACTATGGCTACACCTTC.

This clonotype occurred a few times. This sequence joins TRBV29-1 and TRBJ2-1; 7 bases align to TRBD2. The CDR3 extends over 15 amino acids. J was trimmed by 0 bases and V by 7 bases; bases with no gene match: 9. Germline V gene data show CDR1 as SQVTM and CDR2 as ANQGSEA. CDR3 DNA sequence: TGCAGCGCCGTGGGGGGGGGGAGCTCCTACAATGAGCAGTTCTTC. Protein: CSAVGGGSSYNEQFF.

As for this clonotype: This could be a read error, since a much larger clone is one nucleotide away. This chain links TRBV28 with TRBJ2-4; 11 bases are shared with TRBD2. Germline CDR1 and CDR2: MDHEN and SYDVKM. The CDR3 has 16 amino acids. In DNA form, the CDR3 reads TGTGCCAGCAGTCACAAACTAGCGGGAGCCAAAAACAGTCAGTACTTC. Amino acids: CASSHKLAGAKNSQYF.

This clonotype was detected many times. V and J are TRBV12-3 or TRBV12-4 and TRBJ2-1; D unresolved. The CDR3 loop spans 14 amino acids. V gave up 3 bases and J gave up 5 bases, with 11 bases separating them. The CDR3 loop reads CASSLGDNHNEQFF. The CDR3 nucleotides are TGTGCCAGCAGTTTGGGTGACAACCACAATGAGCAGTTCTTC.

The CDR3 sequence is CASSSNPGQGAYGYTF. The CDR3 DNA reads as TGTGCCAGCAGCTCCAATCCGGGACAGGGAGCCTACGGCTACACCTTC. The genes are TRBV7-2 and TRBJ1-2; 9 positions match TRBD1. Germline values: CDR1 SGHTA, CDR2 FQGNSA. The CDR3 is 16 amino acids. Trimming removed 4 bases from V and 8 bases from J; junction bases left unmatched: 14.

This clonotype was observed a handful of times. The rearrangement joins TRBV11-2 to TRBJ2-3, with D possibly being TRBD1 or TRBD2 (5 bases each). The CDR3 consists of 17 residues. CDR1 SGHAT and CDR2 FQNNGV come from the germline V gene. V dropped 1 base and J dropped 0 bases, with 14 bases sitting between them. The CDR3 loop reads CASSLGVWGRSTDTQYF. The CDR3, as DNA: TGTGCCAGCAGCTTAGGTGTTTGGGGACGGAGCACAGATACGCAGTATTTT.